This paragraph reports one T cell receptor beta chain. As originally analysed: For nucleated cells, counts were estimated from reference gene primer amplification. Profiled with immunoSEQ multiplex PCR; TCRdb holds only in-frame clones, not every one. The D gene and trimming were derived from the DNA, and the V and J assignments and clone size from that table. The table has about 300,000 clones, roughly 90% seen once. This sample stems from a study of blood T cell repertoires in COVID-19. Study-level background: Spain, Italy and the United States supplied samples that represented acute and convalescent COVID-19. Sources were T cells, B-cell-depleted T cells, or PBMCs; the material itself was cDNA or gDNA.

Seattle patient enrollment occurred during active infection, with longitudinal follow-up thereafter. The CDR3 has 17 residues. Trimming stripped 4 bases from V and 0 bases from J, with 17 bases between. The V gene's germline CDR1 is SGHAT and CDR2 FQNNGV. This clonotype originated in a woman in her twenties or thirties with COVID-19, enrolled during active disease. The specimen sequenced was peripheral blood. The gene calls are TRBV11-2 and TRBJ2-3; maybe TRBD1 (6 bases). CDR3 protein: CASSSFRGGQSTDTQYF. The CDR3 DNA reads as TGTGCCAGCAGCTCCTTTAGAGGAGGACAGAGCACAGATACGCAGTATTTT.